A selection of T cell receptor beta chains follows, all from one sample in a study of metastatic and nonmetastatic thyroid tumors. TCRdb reanalyzed the PCR reads with MiXCR. This sample has 20,000 to 25,000 clones; 20% occur once, and the top ten carry roughly 4.4%. Sequenced material: adjacent normal tissue. These receptors came from a female donor with papillary thyroid cancer or a benign thyroid nodule (not recorded which). Some clones in this sample may be carry-over from other donors' samples. CDR3s include the opening cysteine and the closing phenylalanine or tryptophan. D genes are given only for firm matches. Clone size is shown for a subset of rows, as once, few, many or a class of expanded clone.

clone_size	j_call	d_call	v_call	cdr3_aa	cdr3_nt
many	TRBJ2-1	TRBD2	TRBV7-9	CASSLSRGGRRNEQFF	TGTGCCAGCAGCTTATCACGGGGCGGGAGGAGGAATGAGCAGTTCTTC
NA	TRBJ2-7	NA	TRBV5-6	CASILVSGGYEQYF	TGTGCCAGCATCTTGGTCTCCGGGGGCTACGAGCAGTACTTC
NA	TRBJ2-1	NA	TRBV7-2	CASSFATGAGSNEQFF	TGTGCCAGCAGCTTCGCTACCGGGGCAGGTAGCAATGAGCAGTTCTTC
NA	TRBJ1-1	TRBD1	TRBV10-1	CARSESTGSHHEAFF	TGCGCCAGAAGTGAGTCGACAGGGAGCCACCATGAAGCTTTCTTT
NA	TRBJ2-2	TRBD1	TRBV5-5	CASSTTGISTVELFF	TGTGCCAGCAGCACGACAGGGATAAGCACCGTGGAGCTGTTTTTT
NA	TRBJ2-7	NA	TRBV5-1	CASSLPHEGGWSYEQYF	TGCGCCAGCAGCTTGCCCCACGAGGGGGGTTGGTCCTACGAGCAGTACTTC
NA	TRBJ1-2	NA	TRBV7-9	CASSSTVDYGHTF	TGTGCCAGCAGCTCAACAGTTGACTATGGCCACACCTTC
many	TRBJ2-1	NA	TRBV2	CASRESGHYNEQFF	TGTGCCAGCAGAGAGAGCGGGCACTACAATGAGCAGTTCTTC
many	TRBJ2-3	NA	TRBV4-1	CASSQEPTDTQYF	TGCGCCAGCAGCCAAGAGCCCACAGATACGCAGTATTTT
many	TRBJ2-3	NA	TRBV2	CASSVQGHSTDTQYF	TGTGCCAGCAGTGTTCAGGGACATAGCACAGATACGCAGTATTTT
NA	TRBJ1-5	TRBD1	TRBV2	CASSEGQGGESNQPQHF	TGTGCCAGCAGTGAAGGGCAGGGGGGTGAGAGCAATCAGCCCCAGCATTTT
medium-sized	TRBJ1-4	NA	TRBV12-3/TRBV12-4	CASSFGGGEKLFF	TGTGCCAGCAGTTTCGGCGGAGGGGAAAAACTGTTTTTT
NA	TRBJ2-7	TRBD2	TRBV27	CASIISGSWYEQYF	TGTGCCAGCATAATCAGCGGGAGTTGGTACGAGCAGTACTTC
few	TRBJ1-5	TRBD1	TRBV19	CASSIPGGHQPQQF	TGTGCCAGTAGTATTCCAGGGGGCCATCAGCCCCAGCAATTT
medium-sized	TRBJ2-1	NA	TRBV6-2/TRBV6-3	CASSYSTPGSRTFF	TGTGCCAGCAGTTACTCCACCCCCGGAAGTCGCACGTTCTTC
many	TRBJ1-2	TRBD1	TRBV19	CASSVPGTGFGGYTF	TGTGCCAGTAGTGTTCCCGGGACAGGATTTGGTGGCTACACCTTC
medium-sized	TRBJ1-1	NA	TRBV12-3/TRBV12-4	CASSLAQRRTEAFF	TGTGCCAGCAGTTTAGCCCAGAGAAGGACTGAAGCTTTCTTT
many	TRBJ1-6	NA	TRBV20-1	CSASLQGFDSPLHF	TGCAGTGCTAGTTTACAGGGATTTGATTCACCCCTCCACTTT